This is a list of T cell receptor beta chains from one sample in a study of blood T cell repertoires in COVID-19. Some clones are missing from TCRdb's copy, which holds only in-frame ones; the method was immunoSEQ multiplex PCR. The repertoire holds some 200,000 clones, with about four fifths as singletons. The specimen was peripheral blood. Receptors originate from a woman aged 45-60 years with active or convalescent COVID-19. CDR3s include the opening cysteine and the closing phenylalanine or tryptophan. Each record gives: clone size, V gene, J gene, D gene, CDR3 protein, CDR3 DNA. D genes are given only for firm matches. A clone size is listed for some rows: how often the clone was seen (once, few, many), or a class if it is expanded.

clone_size: once; v_call: TRBV12-5; j_call: TRBJ2-2; d_call: TRBD1; cdr3_aa: CASGPDRKGTGELFF; cdr3_nt: TGTGCTAGTGGGCCGGACAGGAAGGGAACCGGGGAGCTGTTTTTT
clone_size: -; v_call: TRBV3-1/TRBV3-2; j_call: TRBJ2-5; d_call: TRBD2; cdr3_aa: CASSPRTSGGPRETQYF; cdr3_nt: TGTGCCAGCAGCCCTCGGACTAGCGGGGGGCCTCGGGAGACCCAGTACTTC
clone_size: -; v_call: TRBV2; j_call: TRBJ2-4; d_call: -; cdr3_aa: CASSARLSGDIQYF; cdr3_nt: TGTGCCAGCAGTGCTCGGCTTAGCGGAGACATTCAGTACTTC
clone_size: -; v_call: TRBV3-1/TRBV3-2; j_call: TRBJ2-2; d_call: -; cdr3_aa: CASSQKFGNSFTGELFF; cdr3_nt: TGTGCCAGCAGCCAAAAGTTCGGAAACAGCTTCACCGGGGAGCTGTTTTTT
clone_size: -; v_call: TRBV7-9; j_call: TRBJ2-1; d_call: TRBD2; cdr3_aa: CASSTTSGRPYEQFF; cdr3_nt: TGTGCCAGCAGCACAACTAGCGGGAGACCGTATGAGCAGTTCTTC
clone_size: few; v_call: TRBV5-1; j_call: TRBJ2-2; d_call: TRBD2; cdr3_aa: CASSLGASGGPGELFF; cdr3_nt: TGCGCCAGCAGCTTGGGGGCTAGCGGGGGCCCCGGGGAGCTGTTTTTT
clone_size: -; v_call: TRBV6-4; j_call: TRBJ1-1; d_call: -; cdr3_aa: CASSDRGGTEAFF; cdr3_nt: TGTGCCAGCAGTGACAGGGGGGGCACTGAAGCTTTCTTT
clone_size: -; v_call: TRBV6-4; j_call: TRBJ2-3; d_call: TRBD1; cdr3_aa: CASSEHPGQGGDTQYF; cdr3_nt: TGTGCCAGCAGTGAGCATCCGGGACAGGGTGGAGATACGCAGTATTTT
clone_size: -; v_call: TRBV19; j_call: TRBJ2-6; d_call: TRBD1; cdr3_aa: CASSPTGAGANVLTF; cdr3_nt: TGTGCCAGTAGTCCTACAGGGGCAGGGGCCAACGTCCTGACTTTC
clone_size: once; v_call: TRBV5-5; j_call: TRBJ1-5; d_call: -; cdr3_aa: CASSLQRGGYQPQHF; cdr3_nt: TGTGCCAGCAGCTTACAACGGGGAGGGTATCAGCCCCAGCATTTT
clone_size: -; v_call: TRBV7-2; j_call: TRBJ2-3; d_call: TRBD2; cdr3_aa: CASSPPSPGRGGHTQYF; cdr3_nt: TGTGCCAGCAGCCCCCCTTCCCCTGGGCGGGGGGGGCATACGCAGTATTTT
clone_size: -; v_call: TRBV2; j_call: TRBJ2-3; d_call: TRBD2; cdr3_aa: CASSGLAGGGDTQYF; cdr3_nt: TGTGCCAGCAGCGGACTAGCGGGAGGGGGAGATACGCAGTATTTT
clone_size: once; v_call: TRBV7-9; j_call: TRBJ2-2; d_call: -; cdr3_aa: CASRASGTGELFF; cdr3_nt: TGTGCCAGCAGAGCCAGCGGGACCGGGGAGCTGTTTTTT
clone_size: -; v_call: TRBV29-1; j_call: TRBJ2-3; d_call: -; cdr3_aa: CSVDGSGNPTDTQYF; cdr3_nt: TGCAGCGTTGACGGGTCAGGGAATCCCACAGATACGCAGTATTTT
clone_size: -; v_call: TRBV18; j_call: TRBJ1-1; d_call: TRBD1; cdr3_aa: CASSPQGAGVNTEAFF; cdr3_nt: TGTGCCAGCTCACCACAGGGGGCAGGGGTGAACACTGAAGCTTTCTTT
clone_size: -; v_call: TRBV18; j_call: TRBJ1-4; d_call: -; cdr3_aa: CASSPSPATNEKLFF; cdr3_nt: TGTGCCAGCTCACCGTCGCCAGCAACTAATGAAAAACTGTTTTTT
clone_size: -; v_call: TRBV29-1; j_call: TRBJ1-3; d_call: -; cdr3_aa: CSVEVQETGNTIYF; cdr3_nt: TGCAGCGTGGAGGTTCAGGAAACTGGAAACACCATATATTTT
clone_size: -; v_call: TRBV6-5; j_call: TRBJ1-4; d_call: -; cdr3_aa: CASSRRSNEKLFF; cdr3_nt: TGTGCCAGCAGTCGTCGGTCGAATGAAAAACTGTTTTTT
clone_size: -; v_call: TRBV15; j_call: TRBJ1-2; d_call: TRBD1; cdr3_aa: CATSKGDRGGGYTF; cdr3_nt: TGTGCCACCAGCAAGGGGGACAGGGGTGGAGGCTACACCTTC
clone_size: -; v_call: TRBV28; j_call: TRBJ2-4; d_call: -; cdr3_aa: CASSVQVLAKNIQYF; cdr3_nt: TGTGCCAGCAGCGTACAGGTCCTAGCCAAAAACATTCAGTACTTC
clone_size: -; v_call: TRBV4-1; j_call: TRBJ1-2; d_call: TRBD1; cdr3_aa: CASSQPGTGLYGYTF; cdr3_nt: TGCGCCAGCAGCCAGCCCGGGACAGGACTCTATGGCTACACCTTC
clone_size: -; v_call: TRBV5-5; j_call: TRBJ2-3; d_call: TRBD1; cdr3_aa: CASSLAPGGRDTQYF; cdr3_nt: TGTGCCAGCAGCTTGGCCCCAGGGGGCAGGGATACGCAGTATTTT
clone_size: -; v_call: TRBV9; j_call: TRBJ2-6; d_call: -; cdr3_aa: CASSRRANSGANVLTF; cdr3_nt: TGTGCCAGCAGTCGTAGAGCCAACTCTGGGGCCAACGTCCTGACTTTC
clone_size: -; v_call: TRBV30; j_call: TRBJ1-5; d_call: TRBD1; cdr3_aa: CAWSRQGPSNQPQHF; cdr3_nt: TGTGCCTGGAGTAGACAGGGTCCGAGCAATCAGCCCCAGCATTTT
clone_size: -; v_call: TRBV10-1; j_call: TRBJ2-1; d_call: -; cdr3_aa: CASKSEGRLSLQFF; cdr3_nt: TGCGCCAGCAAAAGTGAGGGCAGATTAAGCCTGCAGTTCTTC
clone_size: -; v_call: TRBV2; j_call: TRBJ2-1; d_call: -; cdr3_aa: CAASITGEQFF; cdr3_nt: TGTGCCGCCAGCATTACGGGGGAGCAGTTCTTC
clone_size: -; v_call: TRBV5-1; j_call: TRBJ2-1; d_call: TRBD2; cdr3_aa: CASSLVGGFYEQFF; cdr3_nt: TGCGCCAGCAGCTTGGTCGGGGGGTTTTATGAGCAGTTCTTC
clone_size: few; v_call: TRBV12-3/TRBV12-4; j_call: TRBJ1-1; d_call: -; cdr3_aa: CASSFVTTNEAFF; cdr3_nt: TGTGCCAGCAGTTTCGTGACAACAAATGAAGCTTTCTTT
clone_size: -; v_call: TRBV11-2; j_call: TRBJ1-1; d_call: -; cdr3_aa: CASSSYTEAFF; cdr3_nt: TGTGCCAGCAGCTCGTACACTGAAGCTTTCTTT
clone_size: -; v_call: TRBV10-1; j_call: TRBJ2-3; d_call: TRBD2; cdr3_aa: CASSLSPSGVTDTQYF; cdr3_nt: TGCGCCAGCAGTCTTTCGCCTAGCGGAGTGACAGATACGCAGTATTTT
clone_size: -; v_call: TRBV7-8; j_call: TRBJ2-6; d_call: -; cdr3_aa: CASSFRGVGANVLTF; cdr3_nt: TGTGCCAGCAGCTTCAGGGGCGTTGGGGCCAACGTCCTGACTTTC
clone_size: -; v_call: TRBV7-6; j_call: TRBJ2-1; d_call: TRBD2; cdr3_aa: CASSSERGPYNEQFF; cdr3_nt: TGTGCCAGCAGCTCCGAGCGGGGGCCCTACAATGAGCAGTTCTTC
clone_size: -; v_call: TRBV30; j_call: TRBJ2-7; d_call: TRBD2; cdr3_aa: CAWTPLGGLAAYEQYF; cdr3_nt: TGTGCCTGGACCCCCCTGGGGGGACTAGCGGCCTACGAGCAGTACTTC
clone_size: -; v_call: TRBV2; j_call: TRBJ2-2; d_call: -; cdr3_aa: CASSVKGSDTGELFF; cdr3_nt: TGTGCCAGCAGTGTAAAAGGGAGTGACACCGGGGAGCTGTTTTTT
clone_size: -; v_call: TRBV3-1/TRBV3-2; j_call: TRBJ1-1; d_call: -; cdr3_aa: CASSPNTGNTEAFF; cdr3_nt: TGTGCCAGCAGCCCAAATACAGGCAACACTGAAGCTTTCTTT
clone_size: -; v_call: TRBV19; j_call: TRBJ1-1; d_call: -; cdr3_aa: CASSTGISENTEAFF; cdr3_nt: TGTGCCAGTAGTACAGGGATCTCCGAGAACACTGAAGCTTTCTTT
clone_size: -; v_call: TRBV15; j_call: TRBJ2-7; d_call: -; cdr3_aa: CATSRDRGSEQYF; cdr3_nt: TGTGCCACCAGCAGAGATCGAGGCAGCGAGCAGTACTTC
clone_size: once; v_call: TRBV5-1; j_call: TRBJ1-2; d_call: -; cdr3_aa: CASSLEGLRDSGYTF; cdr3_nt: TGCGCCAGCAGCTTGGAAGGATTAAGGGACTCTGGCTACACCTTC
clone_size: -; v_call: TRBV5-6; j_call: TRBJ2-2; d_call: -; cdr3_aa: CASSLFRQGYTGELFF; cdr3_nt: TGTGCCAGCAGCTTATTCAGGCAGGGGTACACCGGGGAGCTGTTTTTT
clone_size: -; v_call: TRBV2; j_call: TRBJ2-7; d_call: -; cdr3_aa: CASSTDSSYEQYF; cdr3_nt: TGTGCCAGCAGTACGGACAGCTCCTACGAGCAGTACTTC
clone_size: -; v_call: TRBV12-5; j_call: TRBJ1-3; d_call: -; cdr3_aa: CASGSSGAGNTIYF; cdr3_nt: TGTGCTAGTGGTTCCTCAGGGGCCGGAAACACCATATATTTT
clone_size: -; v_call: TRBV2; j_call: TRBJ1-6; d_call: TRBD1; cdr3_aa: CASRGTDTVGSPLHF; cdr3_nt: TGTGCCAGCAGGGGGACAGACACCGTTGGTTCACCCCTCCACTTT
clone_size: -; v_call: TRBV19; j_call: TRBJ2-4; d_call: TRBD2; cdr3_aa: CASSIETSLAKAKNIQYF; cdr3_nt: TGTGCCAGTAGTATAGAAACCTCACTAGCGAAGGCCAAAAACATTCAGTACTTC
clone_size: -; v_call: TRBV6-6; j_call: TRBJ1-5; d_call: -; cdr3_aa: CASSYSSSNQPQHF; cdr3_nt: TGTGCCAGCAGTTACTCGAGTAGCAATCAGCCCCAGCATTTT
clone_size: once; v_call: TRBV2; j_call: TRBJ1-3; d_call: -; cdr3_aa: CASSEAVGGSGNTIYF; cdr3_nt: TGTGCCAGCAGTGAAGCGGTAGGGGGCTCTGGAAACACCATATATTTT